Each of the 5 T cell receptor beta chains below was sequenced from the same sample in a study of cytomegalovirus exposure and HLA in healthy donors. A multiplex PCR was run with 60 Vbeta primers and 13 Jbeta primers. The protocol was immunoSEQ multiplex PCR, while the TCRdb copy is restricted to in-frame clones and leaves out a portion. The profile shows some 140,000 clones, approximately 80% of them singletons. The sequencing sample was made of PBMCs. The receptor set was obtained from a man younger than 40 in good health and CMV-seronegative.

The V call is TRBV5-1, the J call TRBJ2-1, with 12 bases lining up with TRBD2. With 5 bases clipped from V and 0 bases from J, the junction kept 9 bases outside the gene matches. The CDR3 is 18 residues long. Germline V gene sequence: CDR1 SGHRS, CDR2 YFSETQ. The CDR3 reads CASRPTSGGPSSYNEQFF. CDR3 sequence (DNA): TGCGCCAGCAGGCCGACTAGCGGGGGCCCGAGCTCCTACAATGAGCAGTTCTTC.

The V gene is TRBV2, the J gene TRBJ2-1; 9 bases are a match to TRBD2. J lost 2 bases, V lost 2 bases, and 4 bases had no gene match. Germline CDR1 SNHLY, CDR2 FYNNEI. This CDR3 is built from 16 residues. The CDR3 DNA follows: TGTGCCAGCAGTGAATCGAGCGGGAGGCCCTACAATGAGCAGTTCTTC. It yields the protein CASSESSGRPYNEQFF.

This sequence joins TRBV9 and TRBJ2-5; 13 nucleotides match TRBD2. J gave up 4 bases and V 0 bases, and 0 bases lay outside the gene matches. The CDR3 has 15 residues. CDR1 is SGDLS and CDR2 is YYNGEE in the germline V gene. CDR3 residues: CASSVGLAGGETQYF. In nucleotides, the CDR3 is TGTGCCAGCAGCGTAGGACTAGCGGGAGGAGAGACCCAGTACTTC.

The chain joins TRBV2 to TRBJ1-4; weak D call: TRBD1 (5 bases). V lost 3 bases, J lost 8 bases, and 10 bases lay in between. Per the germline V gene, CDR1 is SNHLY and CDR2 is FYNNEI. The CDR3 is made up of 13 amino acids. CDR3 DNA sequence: TGTGCCAGCAGTGACGGGGGTCGCGAAAAACTGTTTTTT. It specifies CASSDGGREKLFF.

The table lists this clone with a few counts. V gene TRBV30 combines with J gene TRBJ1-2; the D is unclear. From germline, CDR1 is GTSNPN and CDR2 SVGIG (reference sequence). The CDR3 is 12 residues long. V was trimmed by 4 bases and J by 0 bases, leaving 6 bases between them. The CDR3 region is CAWTRANYGYTF. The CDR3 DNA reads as TGTGCCTGGACCCGGGCTAACTATGGCTACACCTTC.